A selection of T cell receptor beta chains follows, all from one sample in a study of PD-L1 blockade in urothelial cancer. Sequencing used immunoSEQ multiplex PCR; TCRdb keeps in-frame clones, though not all of them. The sample lists fewer than 90,000 clones, approximately 90% occurring once. Sequenced here: PBMCs, sampled around atezolizumab (anti-PD-L1) treatment. These receptors were obtained from a woman older than 75 with urothelial cancer. Both conserved end residues are part of each CDR3. The D gene is left open where the match is weak. Clone size is stated in some rows and not others, as once, few, many or a class when expanded.

TRBJ2-7,.,once,TRBV30,CAWSVRRVHEQYF,TGTGCCTGGAGTGTAAGGCGGGTCCACGAGCAGTACTTC
TRBJ2-7,TRBD2,.,TRBV28,CASSWVSGSSVTYEQYF,TGTGCCAGCAGTTGGGTTAGCGGGAGTTCTGTTACCTACGAGCAGTACTTC
TRBJ2-7,TRBD1,.,TRBV5-1,CASSPSDRYASEQYF,TGCGCCAGCAGCCCGTCGGACAGGTACGCCTCCGAGCAGTACTTC
TRBJ2-3,.,once,TRBV5-8,CASSFLPGSRGTDTQYF,TGTGCCAGCAGCTTTCTTCCAGGCAGCCGGGGGACAGATACGCAGTATTTT
TRBJ1-2,TRBD1,.,TRBV25-1,CASSEFTGGPSGYTF,TGTGCCAGCAGTGAATTCACAGGGGGCCCCAGTGGCTACACCTTC
TRBJ1-3,TRBD1,.,TRBV5-1,CASSLATGAGNTIYF,TGCGCCAGCAGCTTAGCGACAGGGGCTGGAAACACCATATATTTT
TRBJ2-1,TRBD2,.,TRBV27,CASRSGTSGRSSYNEQFF,TGTGCCAGCAGGTCCGGGACTAGCGGGAGGAGCTCCTACAATGAGCAGTTCTTC
TRBJ1-5,.,.,TRBV19,CASRAGINQPQHF,TGTGCCAGTAGGGCAGGGATCAATCAGCCCCAGCATTTT
TRBJ2-1,TRBD2,.,TRBV7-9,CASSPRVAGGREQFF,TGTGCCAGCAGCCCCCGGGTAGCGGGAGGCCGTGAGCAGTTCTTC
TRBJ1-5,TRBD1,.,TRBV4-1,CASSPLGQGFQPQHF,TGCGCCAGCAGCCCCCTGGGACAGGGGTTTCAGCCCCAGCATTTT
TRBJ1-1,.,.,TRBV19,CASNTLVGGEAFF,TGTGCCAGTAATACTCTTGTAGGGGGTGAAGCTTTCTTT
TRBJ2-7,.,.,TRBV6-1,CASSEALQGYEQYF,TGTGCCAGCAGTGAAGCGCTTCAGGGCTACGAGCAGTACTTC
TRBJ2-7,.,.,TRBV14,CASSQDLRGEQYF,TGTGCCAGCAGCCAAGATTTGCGCGGCGAGCAGTACTTC
TRBJ1-1,.,.,TRBV27,CASGERRDTEAFF,TGTGCCAGTGGGGAGCGGAGGGACACTGAAGCTTTCTTT
TRBJ1-5,.,.,TRBV27,CASSFPGVGQPQHF,TGTGCCAGCAGTTTCCCAGGGGTAGGGCAGCCCCAGCATTTT
TRBJ2-4,.,.,TRBV6-1,CASSESLGRNIQYF,TGTGCCAGCAGTGAAAGTCTGGGGAGGAACATTCAGTACTTC
TRBJ2-6,.,.,TRBV2,CASRSVGSGANVLTF,TGTGCCAGCCGTTCGGTTGGCTCTGGGGCCAACGTCCTGACTTTC
TRBJ1-1,.,once,TRBV21-1,CASSKHLASFGGTEAFF,TGTGCCAGCAGCAAACATCTGGCGTCGTTCGGGGGCACTGAAGCTTTCTTT
TRBJ1-1,TRBD1,.,TRBV4-1,CASSQAGTGGTEAFF,TGCGCCAGCAGCCAAGCCGGGACAGGGGGCACTGAAGCTTTCTTT
TRBJ2-3,TRBD2,few,TRBV19,CASSIPSGRADTQYF,TGTGCCAGTAGTATACCTAGCGGGAGGGCAGATACGCAGTATTTT
TRBJ2-1,TRBD2,.,TRBV9,CASSPSGSYNEQFF,TGTGCCAGCAGCCCTAGCGGGTCCTACAATGAGCAGTTCTTC
TRBJ2-5,TRBD2,.,TRBV9,CASSVGRSGGETQYF,TGTGCCAGCAGCGTAGGACGTAGCGGGGGTGAGACCCAGTACTTC
TRBJ1-3,.,.,TRBV11-2,CASSLGGITSGNTIYF,TGTGCCAGCAGCTTAGGCGGGATTACCTCTGGAAACACCATATATTTT
TRBJ1-5,TRBD1,.,TRBV19,CASTSTWDSRSAQHF,TGTGCCAGTACCTCCACTTGGGACAGCCGATCGGCCCAGCATTTT
TRBJ1-4,.,.,TRBV28,CASSPVGGATNEKLFF,TGTGCCAGCAGCCCCGTGGGGGGGGCAACTAATGAAAAACTGTTTTTT
TRBJ1-1,TRBD1,.,TRBV5-1,CASSLQWDRATEAFF,TGCGCCAGCAGCTTGCAGTGGGACAGGGCCACTGAAGCTTTCTTT
TRBJ1-2,.,once,TRBV27,CASSLSGGGGGYTF,TGTGCCAGCAGTTTATCTGGCGGGGGCGGTGGCTACACCTTC
TRBJ1-2,TRBD1,.,TRBV18,CASSPRDRGREGYTF,TGTGCCAGCTCACCACGGGACAGGGGGCGCGAGGGCTACACCTTC
TRBJ2-1,TRBD2,.,TRBV11-2,CASSLAVGGPGYEQFF,TGTGCCAGCAGCTTAGCAGTGGGAGGGCCAGGGTATGAGCAGTTCTTC
TRBJ1-2,TRBD1,.,TRBV18,CASSPAGGSGGGYTF,TGTGCCAGCTCACCCGCAGGGGGCTCAGGAGGTGGCTACACCTTC
TRBJ1-3,.,.,TRBV2,CASSLSRSGVNTIYF,TGTGCCAGCAGCTTAAGTCGGTCCGGAGTTAACACCATATATTTT
TRBJ2-7,.,.,TRBV18,CASSLGQPKEHEQYF,TGTGCCAGCTCACTCGGACAGCCGAAAGAACACGAGCAGTACTTC
TRBJ2-1,TRBD2,.,TRBV5-4,CASSSGGTSGEQFF,TGTGCCAGCAGCTCAGGAGGGACTAGCGGTGAGCAGTTCTTC
TRBJ1-3,.,few,TRBV19,CAAGLGRGAGGNTIYF,TGTGCCGCAGGTTTAGGACGGGGCGCGGGAGGAAACACCATATATTTT
TRBJ2-7,TRBD2,.,TRBV6-5,CASRAGTSYEQYF,TGTGCCAGCAGGGCCGGGACTAGCTACGAGCAGTACTTC
TRBJ2-5,.,.,TRBV2,CASSQGVGETQYF,TGTGCCAGCAGTCAGGGTGTTGGAGAGACCCAGTACTTC
TRBJ2-7,TRBD2,.,TRBV6-1,CASSELSGRTNEQYF,TGTGCCAGCAGTGAATTGAGCGGGAGGACTAACGAGCAGTACTTC
TRBJ1-5,.,.,TRBV6-1,CASTARGNQPQHF,TGTGCCAGCACAGCCAGGGGCAATCAGCCCCAGCATTTT
TRBJ2-1,.,.,TRBV6-1,CASSPSWDINNEQFF,TGTGCCAGCAGTCCGTCTTGGGACATCAACAATGAGCAGTTCTTC
TRBJ2-7,TRBD2,.,TRBV19,CASGGGLAAYEQYF,TGTGCCAGTGGGGGAGGACTAGCGGCCTACGAGCAGTACTTC
TRBJ2-7,TRBD2,.,TRBV7-6,CASSPRLAGVYEQYF,TGTGCCAGCAGCCCCAGACTAGCGGGAGTCTACGAGCAGTACTTC
TRBJ2-2,.,.,TRBV15,CATSSVTGELFF,TGTGCCACCAGCAGCGTCACCGGGGAGCTGTTTTTT
TRBJ2-7,.,.,TRBV28,CASSGAIPYEQYF,TGTGCCAGCAGTGGGGCGATCCCCTACGAGCAGTACTTC
TRBJ2-3,TRBD2,once,TRBV28,CASSTPGGLFQETDTQYF,TGTGCCAGCAGCACCCCGGGAGGGCTCTTCCAGGAAACAGATACGCAGTATTTT
TRBJ2-1,.,.,TRBV5-4,CASSKQQTNSYNEQFF,TGTGCCAGCAGCAAACAACAGACGAACTCCTACAATGAGCAGTTCTTC